The T cell receptor beta chain described here comes from a study of post-analysis software for immune sequencing data. Findings and caveats of the study: Higher frequency in patients than in controls was seen for about five TRBV segments, with TRBV5-6, TRBV5-1 and TRBV20-1 among them.

The germline gives CDR1 KGHDR, CDR2 SFDVKD. This CDR3 comprises 17 residues. With 3 bases removed from V and 7 bases from J, the gap between germline ends came to 24 bases. A remark on this clonotype: Its antigen is not known.

The TCR beta cDNA libraries contained unique molecular identifiers. From the PCR reads, TCRdb called clonotypes with MiXCR, one entry per CDR3 protein. The sample has hundreds of thousands of distinct CDR3 sequences, around 44% seen once. The sequence was obtained from a girl under 18 with multiple sclerosis. V gene TRBV24-1 combines with J gene TRBJ2-7; a weak D match, TRBD2 (6 bases). Sequenced input: blood. CDR3 sequence: CATSDRGSGKREGEQYF. The CDR3 bases are TGTGCCACCAGTGATCGGGGTAGCGGAAAGAGAGAAGGTGAGCAGTACTTC.